The clone carrying this T cell receptor (beta chain) has a handful of counts. Antigen unknown. A single record per CDR3 protein comes from TCRdb applying MiXCR to the 5' RACE reads. Of fewer than 650,000 distinct CDR3 sequences listed, less than 25% are singletons. The data are from a study of T-cell memory formation after mild COVID-19. Study outcomes and limitations: Memory sampled before infection contained some responding clones, suggesting cross-reactive memory joined.

Specimen: PBMCs or a T cell subset sorted from them (not recorded which). This TCR came from an adult woman who had mild COVID-19 (a few samples of this study predate the infection). Cell type and time point are not known.

The DNA for the CDR3 is TGTGCCAGCAGCCAAGTACGACTTCCCAACACTGAAGCTTTCTTT. Its translation: CASSQVRLPNTEAFF. This chain uses TRBV14 with TRBJ1-1; D not resolved. CDR3 length: 15 residues. CDR1 is SGHDN and CDR2 is FVKESK in the germline V gene. Deletions cut 1 base from V and 2 bases from J, with 11 bases between. The full variable domain, in which reference TRBV14 and TRBJ1-1 provide the parts outside the CDR3, is EAGVTQFPSHSVIEKGQTVTLRCDPISGHDNLYWYRRVMGKEIKFLLHFVKESKQDESGMPNNRFLAERTGGTYSTLKVQPAELEDSGVYFCASSQVRLPNTEAFFGQGTRLTVV.